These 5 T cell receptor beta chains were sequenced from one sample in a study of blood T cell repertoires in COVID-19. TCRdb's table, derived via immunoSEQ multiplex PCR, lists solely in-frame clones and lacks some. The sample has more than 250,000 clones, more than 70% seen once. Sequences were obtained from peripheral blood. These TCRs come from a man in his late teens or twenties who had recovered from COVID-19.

CDR3 loop: CASSPSQRQPQHF. The CDR3 DNA reads as TGTGCCAGCAGTCCCAGTCAGAGGCAGCCCCAGCATTTT. This rearrangement joins TRBV6-2 or TRBV6-3 to TRBJ1-5; D is ambiguous. CDR1 and CDR2 from the germline V gene are MNHEY and SVGEGT. V lost 5 bases and J lost 7, with 12 bases in between. The CDR3 contains 13 residues.

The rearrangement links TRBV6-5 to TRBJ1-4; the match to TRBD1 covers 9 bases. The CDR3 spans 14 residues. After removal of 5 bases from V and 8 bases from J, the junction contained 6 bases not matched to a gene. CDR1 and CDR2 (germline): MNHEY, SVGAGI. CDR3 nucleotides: TGTGCCAGCAGTCGGACAGGGGAAAACGAAAAACTGTTTTTT. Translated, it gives CASSRTGENEKLFF.

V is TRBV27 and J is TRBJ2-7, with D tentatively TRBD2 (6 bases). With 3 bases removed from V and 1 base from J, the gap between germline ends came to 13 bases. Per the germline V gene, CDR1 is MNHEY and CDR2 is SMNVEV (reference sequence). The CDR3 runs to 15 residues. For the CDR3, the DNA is TGTGCCAGCAGTTTCTCGGGGGTAAGGTCCTACGAGCAGTACTTC. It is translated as CASSFSGVRSYEQYF.

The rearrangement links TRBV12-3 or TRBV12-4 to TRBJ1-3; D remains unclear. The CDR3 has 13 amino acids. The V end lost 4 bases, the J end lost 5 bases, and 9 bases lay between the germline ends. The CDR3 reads CASSSSLRNTIYF. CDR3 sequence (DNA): TGTGCCAGCAGTTCCTCACTAAGAAACACCATATATTTT.

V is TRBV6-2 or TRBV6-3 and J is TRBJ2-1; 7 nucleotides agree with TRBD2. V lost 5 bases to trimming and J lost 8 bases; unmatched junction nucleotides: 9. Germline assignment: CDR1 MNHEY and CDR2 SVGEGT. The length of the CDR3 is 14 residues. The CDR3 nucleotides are TGTGCCAGCAGTGACAGACTAGCTCGGCATGAGCAGTTCTTC. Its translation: CASSDRLARHEQFF.